This TCR beta chain derives from a study of T cell changes during pregnancy in multiple sclerosis. Germline assignment: CDR1 SGHTA and CDR2 FQGTGA. J lost 1 base, V lost 8 bases, and 5 bases had no gene match. The CDR3 extends over 14 amino acids. Clones were sequenced by immunoSEQ multiplex PCR, and TCRdb holds only the in-frame ones, with some missing. Among under 40,000 clones listed, 90% to 95% were seen once. The sequence came from a female donor with multiple sclerosis, enrolled in a pregnancy study. The material sequenced was CD8+ T cells from peripheral blood mononuclear cells, taken in the third trimester of pregnancy. The J gene is TRBJ1-2, the V gene TRBV7-3; 9 positions agree with TRBD1. The CDR3 coding sequence is TGTGCCAGCGGGACAGGGAGTTATAACTATGGCTACACCTTC. Amino acid sequence: CASGTGSYNYGYTF.